What follows is one TCR beta chain and its context. What it binds is not known. The CDR3 extends over 12 amino acids. The germline gives CDR1 SGHTA, CDR2 FQGNSA. V was cut by 5 bases and J by 6 bases, with 10 bases left in between. Sequenced by immunoSEQ multiplex PCR; TCRdb stores in-frame clones only, minus some. This sample has some 88,000 clones, with about 93% found just once. This specimen belongs to a study of graft-versus-host responses after intestinal transplantation. This TCR was sampled from a human donor who received an intestinal transplant. The chain uses TRBV7-2 and TRBJ1-2; D is undetermined. Sample: unstimulated CD8+ T cells sorted from spleen or lymph node cells, taken before intestinal transplant. CDR3 DNA sequence: TGTGCCAGCAGCCCCCACATCCATGGCTACACCTTC. It encodes CASSPHIHGYTF.